This T cell receptor beta chain was recorded in a study of CD8+ T cells in alopecia areata. The germline CDR1 and CDR2 sequences are SGHDT and YYEEEE. The CDR3 covers 14 residues. Trimming left V 1 base short and J 7 bases short, with 14 bases between. Sequencing relied on a cDNA template that was reverse transcribed from extracted RNA. The protocol was immunoSEQ multiplex PCR, while the TCRdb copy is restricted to in-frame clones and leaves out a portion. Of over 150,000 clones detected, roughly 56% appear once; the ten largest clones hold around 5%. Sample: CD8+ T cells sorted from blood. This sequence originates from a human donor in good health. The chain uses TRBV5-6 and TRBJ1-2, with D possibly being TRBD1 (5 bases). The CDR3 nucleotides are TGTGCCAGCAGCTTGTACGTGGGGACTGGTGGCTACACCTTC. Its translation is CASSLYVGTGGYTF.